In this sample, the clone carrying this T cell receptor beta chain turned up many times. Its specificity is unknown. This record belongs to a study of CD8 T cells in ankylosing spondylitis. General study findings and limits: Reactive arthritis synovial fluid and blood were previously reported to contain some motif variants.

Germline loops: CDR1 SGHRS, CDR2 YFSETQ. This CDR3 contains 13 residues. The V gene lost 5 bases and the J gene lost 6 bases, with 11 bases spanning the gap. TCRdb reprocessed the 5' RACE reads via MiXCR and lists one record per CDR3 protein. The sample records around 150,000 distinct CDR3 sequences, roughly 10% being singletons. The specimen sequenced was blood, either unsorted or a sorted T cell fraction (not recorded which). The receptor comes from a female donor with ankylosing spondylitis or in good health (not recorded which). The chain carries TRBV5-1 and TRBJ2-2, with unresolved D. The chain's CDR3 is CASRLGIPGELFF. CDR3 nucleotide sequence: TGCGCCAGCAGGCTTGGAATCCCCGGGGAGCTGTTTTTT. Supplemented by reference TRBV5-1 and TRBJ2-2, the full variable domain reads KAGVTQTPRYLIKTRGQQVTLSCSPISGHRSVSWYQQTPGQGLQFLFEYFSETQRNKGNFPGRFSGRQFSNSRSEMNVSTLELGDSALYLCASRLGIPGELFFGEGSRLTVL.